Listed here is a single T cell receptor (beta chain). Its binding antigen is unknown. No much larger clone is present one base from it, and per-base qualities are unavailable. The time point label for this specimen denotes: baseline before first vaccination. Vaccinee samples came from UK trials COV001 and COV002, including a single-blind randomized controlled phase 2/3 trial of AZD1222 (ChAdOx1 nCoV-19) in healthy adults. For TCRbeta chain sequencing, PBMC samples from trial participants were taken at day 0 and at day 28 after the second dose. The CDR3 regions of human TCRbeta chains were analyzed by immunosequencing. The study's own analysis went as follows. Repertoire TCRs were checked for matches against a reference library of SARS-CoV-2-specific TCRs that had been generated using the MIRA antigen-specificity platform. Breadth was defined as the fraction of unique TCRs that were SARS-CoV-2-associated. Depth was defined as the fraction of total T cells that were SARS-CoV-2-associated. Using the MIRA data, each spike-specific TCR was assigned both to the spike region to which the TCR was reactive and to a CD4 or CD8 class. Log10-transformed breadth and depth values were compared by one-way ANOVA with Sidak's multiple comparisons tests. In TCRdb, the immuneACCESS table is reduced to in-frame sequences with V and J assigned. These tables do not hold every clone; where another copy was compared, an unresolved V gene accounts for under half, and the others remain unexplained. V, J and clone size derive from that table, while D and trimming were established from the DNA sequence. The sample data list 130,000 to 150,000 clones, and 80% to 90% of these were observed just once. The ten most abundant clones make up 1.5% to 2% of the sample.

The data were obtained in a study of T cell responses to AZD1222 COVID-19 vaccine listed by TCRdb under 2021. In the study overall: AZD1222 recipients with second doses at about 4 weeks or about 12 weeks were pooled, because spike-specific TCR depth and breadth did not differ between schedules. A total of 233 trial participants underwent TCR sequencing, of whom some 200 had received two doses of AZD1222 and around 26 had received two doses of the MenACWY control vaccine. Trial participants were enrolled into age subgroups of 18-55, 56-69 and 70-plus years, which contained about 150, 28 and 57 TCR-sequenced participants, respectively.

V is cut back by 8 bases and J by 5 bases, with 1 base in the junction unmatched. The CDR3 contains 13 residues, cysteine and phenylalanine counted. Just the 39-base CDR3 DNA is kept, in frame starting at base 1. The germline V gene provides CDR1 MNHEY and CDR2 SVGAGI. What the work shows at the level of the full study, not this receptor alone: Most participants were white British and females outnumbered males, and the authors suggested that clonal diversity may have been underestimated. Conclusions about previously exposed vaccinees are limited, since just six AZD1222 recipients were seropositive for SARS-CoV-2 at baseline. No day 14 peak-response samples were available, so repertoires were characterized only after the peak T cell response. The whole spike protein was spanned by vaccine-associated CD4 TCRs, and dominant responses were seen in regions 160-218 and 743-854. After two AZD1222 doses, both the breadth and the depth of spike-specific TCRs were significantly higher than at day 0 and than in MenACWY recipients. The 56-69-year group was small, and its depth increase did not reach significance, likely because of low power. Reportedly, close to half of the unique spike-specific TCRs recognized epitopes lying outside the regions that are mutated in the B.1.351 and B.1.1.7 variants.

The sequence joins TRBV6-5 to TRBJ2-2, and TRBD1 aligns with 11 junction nucleotides. The sequences come from peripheral blood, collected on day 0 of AZD1222 vaccination. This clonotype originated in an adult in good health. The DNA sequence follows: TGTGCCAGCGGGACAGGGGGGACCGGGGAGCTGTTTTTT. It translates as CASGTGGTGELFF.